Listed below are T cell receptor beta chains from one sample, sequenced in a study of T cell clonotyping in hematopoietic cell transplantation. Profiling relied on immunoSEQ multiplex PCR, and the TCRdb table lists in-frame clones only, not all of them. The data contain about 16,000 clones, around 60% of them seen just once; the ten biggest clones take up about 11%. The sample was PBMCs, taken 30 days after allogeneic stem cell transplant. Source of these receptors: a male patient aged 45-60 years who had an allogeneic stem cell transplant from an unrelated donor, so T cells may come from the graft donor. Some clones in this sample may be carry-over from other donors' samples. The CDR3 runs from the conserved cysteine through the conserved F or W. The order of the fields is V gene, J gene, clone size, D gene, CDR3 DNA, CDR3 protein. A D gene is named only where the DNA matches it firmly. Clone sizes are given selectively: once, few, many, or a class where the clone is expanded.

TRBV25-1,TRBJ1-2,-,-,TGTGCCAGCAGTCACAGGGAGGGCTACACCTTC,CASSHREGYTF
TRBV7-2,TRBJ1-1,-,-,TGTGCCAGCAGCCTCATGGGGGGGGACACTGAAGCTTTCTTT,CASSLMGGDTEAFF
TRBV14,TRBJ2-5,-,TRBD2,TGTGCCAGCAGCCTGAATCTAGCGGGGGGAGAGACCCAGTACTTC,CASSLNLAGGETQYF
TRBV9,TRBJ2-7,-,TRBD1,TGTGCCAGCAGCTTAGGACAGGGGGGGACCTACGAGCAGTACTTC,CASSLGQGGTYEQYF
TRBV4-3,TRBJ1-4,-,-,TGCGCCAGCAGCCAAAGTCGGGCTAATGAAAAACTGTTTTTT,CASSQSRANEKLFF
TRBV30,TRBJ2-2,-,-,TGTGCCTGGAGTAGGGGGGAGCTGTTTTTT,CAWSRGELFF
TRBV30,TRBJ2-7,-,-,TGTGCCTGGAACCGAGGATCTGCCATCTACGAGCAGTACTTC,CAWNRGSAIYEQYF
TRBV6-6,TRBJ2-5,once,-,TGTGCCAGCAGCCTTAGTCGACAGGCAATAGAGACCCAGTACTTC,CASSLSRQAIETQYF
TRBV7-8,TRBJ2-7,-,-,TGTGCCAGCAGCTTCCACTACACTTACGAGCAGTACTTC,CASSFHYTYEQYF
TRBV4-3,TRBJ1-4,-,-,TGCGCCAGCAGCTCGGGACAACTGAATGAAAAACTGTTTTTT,CASSSGQLNEKLFF
TRBV5-6,TRBJ2-7,-,-,TGTGCCAGCAGCTTTGGGGATTCCTACGAGCAGTACTTC,CASSFGDSYEQYF
TRBV13,TRBJ1-1,-,TRBD1,TGTGCCAGCAGCTTAGGAAGGGACAGTGAAGCTTTCTTT,CASSLGRDSEAFF
TRBV6-1,TRBJ1-1,few,TRBD1,TGTGCCAGCGGGGCCAGGGGGTGGAACACTGAAGCTTTCTTT,CASGARGWNTEAFF
TRBV28,TRBJ2-2,-,TRBD1,TGTGCCAGCACCAAAGGGACAGAAGGGTACACCGGGGAGCTGTTTTTT,CASTKGTEGYTGELFF
TRBV29-1,TRBJ2-5,-,-,TGCAGCGTTACCCAGCAGTTACAAGAGACCCAGTACTTC,CSVTQQLQETQYF
TRBV7-2,TRBJ2-1,-,-,TGTGCCAGCAGCTTAGTCACTAGGAATGAGCAGTTCTTC,CASSLVTRNEQFF
TRBV10-3,TRBJ2-2,few,TRBD1,TGTGCCATCAGCCAGACAGGGTCGAACACCGGGGAGCTGTTTTTT,CAISQTGSNTGELFF
TRBV30,TRBJ2-7,-,TRBD2,TGTGCCTGGAGTGTACAGCGGGAGGTCAACGAGCAGTACTTC,CAWSVQREVNEQYF
TRBV29-1,TRBJ2-2,-,-,TGCAGCGTTGAAGTCCCCCCGGGGAACACCGGGGAGCTGTTTTTT,CSVEVPPGNTGELFF
TRBV4-1,TRBJ1-4,-,-,TGCGCCAGCAGCCACACGTGGAGCGAAAAACTGTTTTTT,CASSHTWSEKLFF
TRBV5-6,TRBJ2-4,once,-,TGTGCCAGCAGCTTGGAGGCTAAAAACATTCAGTACTTC,CASSLEAKNIQYF
TRBV6-5,TRBJ2-7,-,TRBD1,TGTGCCACCGAGGACAGGGCATCCTACGAGCAGTACTTC,CATEDRASYEQYF
TRBV28,TRBJ1-2,-,-,TGTGCCAGCAGCCCCTGGACACCCAGCGGCTATGGCTACACCTTC,CASSPWTPSGYGYTF
TRBV28,TRBJ1-1,-,-,TGTGCCAGCAGTTTAGGGCGGTGGGGTGAAGCTTTCTTT,CASSLGRWGEAFF
TRBV6-5,TRBJ1-1,-,-,TGTGCCAGCAGTTACTCGGGCAGCACTGAAGCTTTCTTT,CASSYSGSTEAFF
TRBV7-9,TRBJ1-5,large,TRBD1,TGTGCCAGCAGCTTAGCGGGACAGTCACTCAATCAGCCCCAGCATTTT,CASSLAGQSLNQPQHF
TRBV19,TRBJ1-5,-,-,TGTGCCAGTAGCTCTTACAGGGAAATCGTTGGGCAGCCCCAGCATTTT,CASSSYREIVGQPQHF
TRBV4-1,TRBJ2-3,few,-,TGCGCCAGCAGCCAAGATCTTGGAAGGTCGGGTAGGGGGTCCAAGTATACGCAGTATTTT,CASSQDLGRSGRGSKYTQYF
TRBV6-5,TRBJ2-7,-,-,TGTGCCAGCACATCTCGGTTGGACTACGAGCAGTACTTC,CASTSRLDYEQYF
TRBV30,TRBJ2-3,-,-,TGTGCCTGGAGAATTGGGGCCAAAGATACGCAGTATTTT,CAWRIGAKDTQYF
TRBV5-6,TRBJ1-5,-,-,TGTGCCAGCAGCTCGGGTAGTCAGCCCCAGCATTTT,CASSSGSQPQHF
TRBV29-1,TRBJ2-4,-,-,TGCAGCGCGACCAGACTATCCGACATTCAGTACTTC,CSATRLSDIQYF
TRBV30,TRBJ2-7,-,TRBD1,TGTGCCTGGAGTTCGGGACAGATAACAGGGTTCTCCTACGAGCAGTACTTC,CAWSSGQITGFSYEQYF
TRBV30,TRBJ1-1,once,-,TGTGCCTGGAGTAGGCAGGGAATGTTTGAAGCTTTCTTT,CAWSRQGMFEAFF
TRBV19,TRBJ1-1,-,-,TGTGCCAGTAGTATGAATCGGAACACTGAAGCTTTCTTT,CASSMNRNTEAFF
TRBV2,TRBJ1-6,-,-,TGTGCCAGCAGAAGGACCACTATCCTCTATAATTCACCCCTCCACTTT,CASRRTTILYNSPLHF
TRBV30,TRBJ1-5,-,-,TGTGCCTGGAGTGTAGTTTCCCGGAGTGCGAGTCAGCCCCAGCATTTT,CAWSVVSRSASQPQHF
TRBV30,TRBJ1-1,-,-,TGTGCCTGGAGTGGGTCGACGGGAGGAAGCGCTGAAGCTTTCTTT,CAWSGSTGGSAEAFF
TRBV4-3,TRBJ2-2,-,-,TGCGCCAGCAGCCAAAATACGGGGGCGACCGGGGAGCTGTTTTTT,CASSQNTGATGELFF
TRBV5-4,TRBJ1-2,few,-,TGTGCCAGCAGCGGTCCCAACTATGGCTACACCTTC,CASSGPNYGYTF
TRBV30,TRBJ1-2,once,-,TGTGCCTGGAGAGCCGACAGCTATGGCTACACCTTC,CAWRADSYGYTF
TRBV5-6,TRBJ2-7,-,-,TGTGCCAGCAGCTTGGAGGCAGCCTTCGTTTACGAGCAGTACTTC,CASSLEAAFVYEQYF
TRBV7-6,TRBJ2-7,few,-,TGTGCCAGCAGCCTCACGGGTTCATCGGAGCAGTACTTC,CASSLTGSSEQYF
TRBV28,TRBJ1-5,-,-,TGTGCCAGCAGCAGTTTAGGGGGAGGGGCAAGCAATCAGCCCCAGCATTTT,CASSSLGGGASNQPQHF
TRBV5-6,TRBJ2-7,-,TRBD2,TGTGCCAGCAGCGGGGGCCCGGGACTAGCGGACTACGAGCAGTACTTC,CASSGGPGLADYEQYF
TRBV6-4,TRBJ2-4,few,-,TGTGCCAGCAGTGAGCGAGGGGGGTCTGGCATTCAGTACTTC,CASSERGGSGIQYF
TRBV5-6,TRBJ2-2,-,-,TGTGCCAGCAGCTTTTTCGGCGCTAGCCACGGGGAGCTGTTTTTT,CASSFFGASHGELFF
TRBV25-1,TRBJ1-4,-,TRBD1,TGTGCCAGCAGTGCGCGGACAGGGTGGGACGAAAAACTGTTTTTT,CASSARTGWDEKLFF
TRBV19,TRBJ1-2,-,TRBD1,TGTGCCAGTAGAGTAGGGGGCAACGGCTACACCTTC,CASRVGGNGYTF
TRBV27,TRBJ2-7,few,-,TGTGCCAGCAGTCCGACGGTGGCGGGAGAGCAGTACTTC,CASSPTVAGEQYF
TRBV30,TRBJ1-2,few,-,TGTGCCTGGCAGGAATCTTCTAACTATGGCTACACCTTC,CAWQESSNYGYTF
TRBV15,TRBJ1-2,few,-,TGTGCCACCAGTAGGGAGTCTGGCTACACCTTC,CATSRESGYTF
TRBV9,TRBJ1-2,-,TRBD1,TGTGCCAGCAGCCCTGGACAGGGGACGGTCTATGGCTACACCTTC,CASSPGQGTVYGYTF
TRBV30,TRBJ1-1,-,-,TGTGCCTGGAGTGCTGGGACGGGCACTGAAGCTTTCTTT,CAWSAGTGTEAFF